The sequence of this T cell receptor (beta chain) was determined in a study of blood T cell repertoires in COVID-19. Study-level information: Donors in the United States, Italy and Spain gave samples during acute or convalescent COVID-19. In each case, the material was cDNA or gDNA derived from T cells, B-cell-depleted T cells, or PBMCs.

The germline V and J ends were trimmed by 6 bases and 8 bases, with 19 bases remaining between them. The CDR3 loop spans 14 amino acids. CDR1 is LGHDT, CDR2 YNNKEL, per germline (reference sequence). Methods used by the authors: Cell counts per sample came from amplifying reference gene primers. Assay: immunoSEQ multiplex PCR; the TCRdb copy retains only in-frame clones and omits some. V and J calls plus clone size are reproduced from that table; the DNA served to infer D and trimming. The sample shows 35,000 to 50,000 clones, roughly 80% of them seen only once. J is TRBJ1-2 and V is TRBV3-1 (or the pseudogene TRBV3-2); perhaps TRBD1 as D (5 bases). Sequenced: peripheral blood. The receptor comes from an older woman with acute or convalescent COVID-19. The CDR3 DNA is TGTGCCAGCAGTTTGGGCTCAGGGATCGGGGGCTACACCTTC. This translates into CASSLGSGIGGYTF.